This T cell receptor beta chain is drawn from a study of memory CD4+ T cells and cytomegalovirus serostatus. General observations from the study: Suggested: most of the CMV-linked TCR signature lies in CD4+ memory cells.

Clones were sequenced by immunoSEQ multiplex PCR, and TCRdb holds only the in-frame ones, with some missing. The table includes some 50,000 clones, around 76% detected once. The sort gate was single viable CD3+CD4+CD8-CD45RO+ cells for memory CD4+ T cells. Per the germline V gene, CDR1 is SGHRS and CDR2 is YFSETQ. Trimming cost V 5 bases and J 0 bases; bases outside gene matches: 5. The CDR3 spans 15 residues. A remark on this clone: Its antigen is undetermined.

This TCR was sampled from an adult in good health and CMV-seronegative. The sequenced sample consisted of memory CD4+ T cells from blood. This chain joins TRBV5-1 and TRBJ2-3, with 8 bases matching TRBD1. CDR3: CASRLTGASTDTQYF. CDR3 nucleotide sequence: TGCGCCAGCAGGTTGACAGGGGCCAGCACAGATACGCAGTATTTT. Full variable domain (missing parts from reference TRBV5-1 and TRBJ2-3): KAGVTQTPRYLIKTRGQQVTLSCSPISGHRSVSWYQQTPGQGLQFLFEYFSETQRNKGNFPGRFSGRQFSNSRSEMNVSTLELGDSALYLCASRLTGASTDTQYFGPGTRLTVL.